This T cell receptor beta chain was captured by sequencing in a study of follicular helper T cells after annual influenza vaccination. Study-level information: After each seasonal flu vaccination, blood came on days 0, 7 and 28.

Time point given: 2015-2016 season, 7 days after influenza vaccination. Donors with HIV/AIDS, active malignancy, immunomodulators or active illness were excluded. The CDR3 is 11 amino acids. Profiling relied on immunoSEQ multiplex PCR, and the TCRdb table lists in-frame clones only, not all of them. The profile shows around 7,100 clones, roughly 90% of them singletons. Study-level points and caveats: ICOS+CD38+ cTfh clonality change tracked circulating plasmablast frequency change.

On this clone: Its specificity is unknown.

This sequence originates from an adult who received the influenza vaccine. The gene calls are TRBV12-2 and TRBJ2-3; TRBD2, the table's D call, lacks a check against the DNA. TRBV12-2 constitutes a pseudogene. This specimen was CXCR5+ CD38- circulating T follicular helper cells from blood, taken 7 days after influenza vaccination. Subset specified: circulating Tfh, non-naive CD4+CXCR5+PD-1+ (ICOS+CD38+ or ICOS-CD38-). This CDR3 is CASRPADTQYF. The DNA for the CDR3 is TGTGCAAGTCGCCCGGCAGATACGCAGTATTTT.